Below, 6 T cell receptor beta chains from the same sample are listed, as sequenced in a study of shared clonotypes between healthy human individuals. Clones were read by immunoSEQ multiplex PCR, and TCRdb kept only the in-frame ones, dropping some. The profile shows approximately 1.4 million clones, roughly 98% of them singletons. The sample comprised naive CD4+ T cells sorted from blood. The sample's subset: CD45RA+ positively selected. The receptor source for this set is a man aged 25-45 years in good health.

J is TRBJ2-3 and V is TRBV5-1, with D unclear. Per the germline V gene, CDR1 is SGHRS and CDR2 is YFSETQ. With 2 bases removed from V and 5 bases from J, the gap between germline ends came to 15 bases. There are 15 residues in the CDR3. The CDR3 bases are TGCGCCAGCAGCTTAAACGGCCTCGCCGAAGATACGCAGTATTTT. Translating it yields CASSLNGLAEDTQYF.

The chain uses TRBV5-1 and TRBJ2-3; the match to TRBD1 covers 9 bases. Trimming at V came to 4 bases and at J to 5 bases, leaving 23 bases not matched to a gene. CDR1 is SGHRS and CDR2 is YFSETQ in the germline V gene. The CDR3 totals 20 residues. CDR3: CASSVNPGQGPRGGRDTQYF. The CDR3 bases are TGCGCCAGCAGCGTTAACCCGGGACAGGGCCCCCGTGGCGGGAGAGATACGCAGTATTTT.

This chain's CDR3 is CASSWTGTAYEQYF. CDR3 DNA sequence: TGCGCCAGCAGCTGGACAGGGACAGCCTACGAGCAGTACTTC. V and J are TRBV5-1 and TRBJ2-7, with 8 bases aligning to TRBD1. V lost 3 bases and J lost 2; bases outside the gene matches: 4. CDR1 is SGHRS and CDR2 is YFSETQ in the germline V gene. The CDR3 contains 14 residues. The whole variable domain, filled in from reference TRBV5-1 and TRBJ2-7, reads KAGVTQTPRYLIKTRGQQVTLSCSPISGHRSVSWYQQTPGQGLQFLFEYFSETQRNKGNFPGRFSGRQFSNSRSEMNVSTLELGDSALYLCASSWTGTAYEQYFGPGTRLTVT.

V and J are TRBV30 and TRBJ2-5; D may be TRBD2 (5 bases). The germline V gene encodes CDR1 GTSNPN and CDR2 SVGIG (reference sequence). V was cut by 3 bases and J by 11 bases, with 13 bases left in between. The CDR3 is 11 residues long. As DNA, the CDR3 is TGTGCCTGGAGCCCCGGCCTAGCTCAGTACTTC. This translates into CAWSPGLAQYF.

The rearrangement joins TRBV10-3 to TRBJ1-4, with D possibly matching TRBD1 (5 bases). Trimming removed 2 bases at V and 5 bases at J, with 9 bases between. There are 14 residues in the CDR3. Germline CDR1 reads ENHRY; CDR2 reads SYGVKD. The CDR3: CAISEGGRNEKLFF. DNA of the CDR3: TGTGCCATCAGTGAGGGGGGACGGAATGAAAAACTGTTTTTT.

The gene calls are TRBV6-4 and TRBJ2-2; the D is unclear. Trimming pared 3 bases from V and 4 bases from J, leaving 12 bases between. The germline CDR1 and CDR2 sequences are MRHNA and SNTAGT. The CDR3 contains 15 residues. The CDR3 loop is CASSDSPRRTGELFF. The CDR3 DNA reads TGTGCCAGCAGTGATAGTCCAAGGCGCACCGGGGAGCTGTTTTTT.